The 18 T cell receptor beta chains in this list originate from one sample, sequenced in a study of vaccination effects on CD4 cells after COVID-19. Their recognized antigens are unknown. Profiling relied on immunoSEQ multiplex PCR, and the TCRdb table lists in-frame clones only, not all of them. The sample lists more than 20,000 clones, approximately 69% seen once, with roughly 18% in the top ten. Prior to sequencing, the ViraFEST assay stimulated PBMC with viral peptide pools, which expanded the antigen-specific CD4+ T cells. The culture ran for roughly ten days before CD4+ T cells were isolated. It was between March and December 2020 that the person had a SARS-CoV-2 infection confirmed by PCR. The sample consisted of CD4+ T cells from PBMCs cultured with SARS-CoV-2 spike peptides, taken before COVID-19 vaccination. The receptors were gathered from a human donor who had a prior SARS-CoV-2 infection.

The chain carries TRBV6-6 and TRBJ1-5; no clear D gene. The CDR3 has 12 amino acids. Germline CDR1 is MNHNY and CDR2 is SVGAGI (reference sequence). V was shortened by 0 bases and J by 7 bases, with 4 bases between the two germline ends. CDR3 DNA sequence: TGTGCCAGCAGTTACTCGGGACAGCCCCAGCATTTT. This codes for CASSYSGQPQHF.

This chain links TRBV3-1 (or the pseudogene TRBV3-2) with TRBJ1-1; no firm D call. Per the germline V gene, CDR1 is LGHDT and CDR2 is YNNKEL (reference sequence). The CDR3 loop spans 14 amino acids. Between the trimmed V and J ends, which lost 1 base and 1 base, there was a span of 7 bases. The CDR3: CASSQGHSNTEAFF. The CDR3 region has the DNA TGTGCCAGCAGCCAAGGACACTCGAACACTGAAGCTTTCTTT.

This clone was detected only a few times. The genes are TRBV4-1 and TRBJ1-3, with 9 positions matching TRBD1. This CDR3 is built from 18 residues. Germline V lookup: CDR1 MGHRA, CDR2 YSYEKL. The V and J ends lost 1 base and 0 bases, in that order; junction bases with no gene match: 7. CDR3 loop: CASSQGGQGTISGNTIYF. The CDR3 coding sequence is TGCGCCAGCAGCCAAGGGGGACAGGGTACAATCTCTGGAAACACCATATATTTT.

J is TRBJ1-2 and V is TRBV18, with D perhaps matching TRBD1 (5 bases). This CDR3 has 15 residues. V lost 3 bases, J lost 3 bases, and 14 bases lay in between. The germline CDR1 and CDR2 sequences are KGHSH and LQKENI. The CDR3 nucleotides read TGTGCCAGCTCACCTACCCAACAGGCAGACTATGGCTACACCTTC. It codes for CASSPTQQADYGYTF.

CDR3 in DNA: TGTGCCAGCAACAGGGCTAGCGGCCCTAGAGGGCAGTACTTC. Translating it yields CASNRASGPRGQYF. V is TRBV13 and J is TRBJ2-7; a weak D match, TRBD2 (7 bases). The germline V gene has CDR1 PRHDT and CDR2 FYEKMQ (reference sequence). CDR3 length equals 14 residues. V lost 7 bases and J lost 9, with 22 bases in between.

The chain employs TRBV7-3 and TRBJ2-1; 13 bases are a match to TRBD2. Germline trimming cut 5 bases from V and 3 bases from J; bases unmatched to any gene: 1. Germline V gene lookup returns CDR1 SGHTA and CDR2 FQGTGA. This CDR3 contains 15 residues. The CDR3 DNA is TGTGCCAGCAGCCGGACTAGCGGGGGCTACAATGAGCAGTTCTTC. Amino acid sequence: CASSRTSGGYNEQFF.

This chain links TRBV3-1 (or the pseudogene TRBV3-2) with TRBJ2-4, with no clear D. From germline, CDR1 is LGHDT and CDR2 YNNKEL (reference sequence). The CDR3 contains 11 residues. The V and J ends lost 2 bases and 8 bases respectively, with 4 bases between them. In DNA, the CDR3 is TGTGCCAGCAGCCAAATGGACATTCAGTACTTC. Protein: CASSQMDIQYF.

Turning to this clone: One junction end does not reproduce the germline sequence, and a read error may be involved. V and J are TRBV4-3 and TRBJ2-1; D call uncertain. CDR1 is LGHNA, CDR2 YSLEER, per germline. The CDR3 runs to 13 residues. The CDR3 DNA reads TGCGCCAGCAGCAAAGATACGTACAATGAGCAGTTCTTC. This gives the protein CASSKDTYNEQFF.

The rearrangement uses TRBV7-6 and TRBJ1-1, with D tentatively TRBD1 (6 bases). Per germline, CDR1 SGHVS and CDR2 FNYEAQ. The V gene lost 5 bases and the J gene lost 4 bases, with 17 bases spanning the gap. The CDR3 consists of 15 residues. This CDR3 reads CASSRQASTGTEAFF. Here the CDR3 DNA reads TGTGCCAGCAGCAGACAGGCGTCTACGGGCACTGAAGCTTTCTTT.

The CDR3 protein is CASSTGLAGEQTQYF. CDR3 coding DNA: TGCGCCAGCAGCACGGGACTAGCGGGAGAGCAGACCCAGTACTTC. The gene calls are TRBV5-1 and TRBJ2-5; TRBD2 agrees at 14 bases. Germline assignment: CDR1 SGHRS and CDR2 YFSETQ. The CDR3 covers 15 residues. V shed 4 bases and J 6 bases; nucleotides not matched to a gene: 5.

This chain connects TRBV19 to TRBJ2-3; D gene ambiguous. Germline values: CDR1 LNHDA, CDR2 SQIVND (reference sequence). The V and J ends lost 2 bases and 6 bases respectively, with 9 bases between them. This CDR3 region has 13 residues. This CDR3 reads CASSISLGDTQYF. DNA of the CDR3: TGTGCCAGTAGTATAAGCCTGGGTGATACGCAGTATTTT.

This rearrangement joins TRBV6-6 to TRBJ1-3; D may be TRBD1 (5 bases). The V end lost 2 bases, the J end lost 0 bases, and 11 bases lay between the germline ends. This CDR3 is 16 amino acids long. The germline CDR1 and CDR2 sequences are MNHNY and SVGAGI (reference sequence). In DNA, the CDR3 is TGTGCCAGCAGTTACAGGGGCAGGAGCTCTGGAAACACCATATATTTT. It encodes CASSYRGRSSGNTIYF.

The genes are TRBV5-1 and TRBJ1-2; TRBD1 agrees at 9 bases. The germline V gene has CDR1 SGHRS and CDR2 YFSETQ. J lost 5 bases, V lost 1 base, and 6 bases had no gene match. This CDR3 contains 15 residues. CDR3 residues: CASSLSTGGWYGYTF. Here the CDR3 DNA reads TGCGCCAGCAGCTTGAGTACAGGGGGCTGGTATGGCTACACCTTC.

This clone turned up a few times. The gene calls are TRBV7-3 and TRBJ1-6; D is unclear. The germline CDR1 and CDR2 sequences are SGHTA and FQGTGA. With 3 bases removed from V and 8 bases from J, the gap between germline ends came to 17 bases. This CDR3 comprises 16 residues. The CDR3 DNA reads as TGTGCCAGCAGCTTTCCCTCCGGTATTCACCATTCACCCCTCCACTTT. It yields the protein CASSFPSGIHHSPLHF.

The chain links TRBV7-9 to TRBJ1-2, with D hard to call. V shed 2 bases and J shed 0 bases, with 13 bases lying between them. This CDR3 is built from 16 residues. Germline assignment: CDR1 SEHNR and CDR2 FQNEAQ (reference sequence). The CDR3 loop reads CASSLKSRNTNYGYTF. The CDR3 DNA sequence: TGTGCCAGCAGCTTAAAATCTCGGAATACTAACTATGGCTACACCTTC.

This chain connects TRBV4-3 to TRBJ2-4; unclear D gene. The CDR3 runs 17 residues. Germline V gene data show CDR1 as LGHNA and CDR2 as YSLEER. The ends were cut back, 1 base at V and 7 bases at J, with 20 bases in the middle. The CDR3: CASSQGVSAAVGNIQYF. In DNA, the CDR3 is TGCGCCAGCAGCCAAGGGGTGAGTGCGGCCGTCGGGAACATTCAGTACTTC.

The V and J genes are TRBV11-3 and TRBJ1-1; perhaps TRBD1 as D (6 bases). V lost 4 bases, J lost 1 base, and 19 bases lay in between. Germline CDR1 is SGHNT and CDR2 is YENEEA. The CDR3 is made up of 17 amino acids. CDR3 bases: TGTGCCAGCAGCTCCTCGGGGGCCGCTTGGTCGAACACTGAAGCTTTCTTT. It specifies CASSSSGAAWSNTEAFF.

V is TRBV7-2 and J is TRBJ2-1; D is perhaps TRBD2 (5 bases). Per germline, CDR1 SGHTA and CDR2 FQGNSA. V lost 2 bases to trimming and J lost 3 bases, with 14 bases between them. The CDR3 spans 16 residues. CDR3 in amino acids: CASSLLPGNYYNEQFF. As DNA, the CDR3 is TGTGCCAGCAGCTTATTACCGGGGAATTACTACAATGAGCAGTTCTTC.